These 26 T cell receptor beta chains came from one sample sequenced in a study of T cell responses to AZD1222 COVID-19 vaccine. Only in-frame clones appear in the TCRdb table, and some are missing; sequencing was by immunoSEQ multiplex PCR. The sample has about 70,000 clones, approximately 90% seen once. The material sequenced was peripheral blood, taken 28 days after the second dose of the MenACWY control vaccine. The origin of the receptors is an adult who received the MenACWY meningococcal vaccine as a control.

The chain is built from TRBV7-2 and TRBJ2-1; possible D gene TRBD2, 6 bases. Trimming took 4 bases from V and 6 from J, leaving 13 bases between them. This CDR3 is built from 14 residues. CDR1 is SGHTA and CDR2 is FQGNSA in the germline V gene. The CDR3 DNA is TGTGCCAGCAGCTCAGGGAGGTTTGGCAATGAGCAGTTCTTC. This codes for CASSSGRFGNEQFF. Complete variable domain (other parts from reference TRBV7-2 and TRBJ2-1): GAGVSQSPSNKVTEKGKDVELRCDPISGHTALYWYRQSLGQGLEFLIYFQGNSAPDKSGLPSDRFSAERTGGSVSTLTIQRTQQEDSAVYLCASSSGRFGNEQFFGPGTRLTVL.

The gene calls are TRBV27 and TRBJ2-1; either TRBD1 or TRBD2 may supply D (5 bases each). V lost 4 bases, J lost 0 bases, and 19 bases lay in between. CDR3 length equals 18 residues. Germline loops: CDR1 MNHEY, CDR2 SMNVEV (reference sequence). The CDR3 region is CASSSGRNPGGSYNEQFF. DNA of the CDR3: TGTGCCAGCAGTTCGGGACGGAATCCGGGTGGCTCCTACAATGAGCAGTTCTTC.

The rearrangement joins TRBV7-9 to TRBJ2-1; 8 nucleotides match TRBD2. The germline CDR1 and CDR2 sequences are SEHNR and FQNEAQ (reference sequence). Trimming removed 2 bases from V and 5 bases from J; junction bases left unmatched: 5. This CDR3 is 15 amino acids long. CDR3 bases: TGTGCCAGCAGCTTAATTGCGGGAGGTAACAATGAGCAGTTCTTC. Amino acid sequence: CASSLIAGGNNEQFF.

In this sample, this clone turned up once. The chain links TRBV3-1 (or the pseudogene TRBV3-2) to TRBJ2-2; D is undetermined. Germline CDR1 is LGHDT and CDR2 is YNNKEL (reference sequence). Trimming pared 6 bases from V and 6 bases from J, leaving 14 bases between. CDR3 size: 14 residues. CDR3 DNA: TGTGCCAGCAGGGGTAGTCCCGCCGCCGGGGAGCTGTTTTTT. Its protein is CASRGSPAAGELFF.

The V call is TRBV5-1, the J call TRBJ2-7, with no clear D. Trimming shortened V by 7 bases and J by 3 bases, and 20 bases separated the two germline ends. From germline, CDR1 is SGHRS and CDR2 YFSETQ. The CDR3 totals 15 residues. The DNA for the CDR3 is TGCGCCAGCCACCGTCTGACCTCCTCCGTCTACGAGCAGTACTTC. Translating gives CASHRLTSSVYEQYF.

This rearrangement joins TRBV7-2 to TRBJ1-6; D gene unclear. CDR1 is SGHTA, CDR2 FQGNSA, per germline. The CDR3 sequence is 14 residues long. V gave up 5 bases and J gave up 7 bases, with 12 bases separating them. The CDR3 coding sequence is TGTGCCAGCAGCCTCGTCAGCCTAAATTCACCCCTCCACTTT. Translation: CASSLVSLNSPLHF.

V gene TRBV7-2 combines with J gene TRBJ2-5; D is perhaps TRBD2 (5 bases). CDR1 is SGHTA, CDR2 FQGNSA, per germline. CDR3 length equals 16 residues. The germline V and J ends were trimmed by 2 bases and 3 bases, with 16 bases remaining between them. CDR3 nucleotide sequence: TGTGCCAGCAGCTTAACGGACTTGTTCAATAAAGAGACCCAGTACTTC. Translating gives CASSLTDLFNKETQYF.

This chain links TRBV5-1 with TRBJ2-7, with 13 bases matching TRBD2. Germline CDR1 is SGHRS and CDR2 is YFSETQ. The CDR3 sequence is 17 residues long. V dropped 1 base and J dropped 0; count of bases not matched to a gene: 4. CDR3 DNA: TGCGCCAGCAGCTTGCCGGGACTAGCGGGATACTCCTACGAGCAGTACTTC. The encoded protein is CASSLPGLAGYSYEQYF.

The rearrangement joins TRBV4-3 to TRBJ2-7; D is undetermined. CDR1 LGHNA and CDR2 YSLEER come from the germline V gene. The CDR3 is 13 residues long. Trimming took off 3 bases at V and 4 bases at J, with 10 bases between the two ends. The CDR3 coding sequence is TGCGCCAGCAGCCAGCAACCTGAGTACGAGCAGTACTTC. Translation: CASSQQPEYEQYF.

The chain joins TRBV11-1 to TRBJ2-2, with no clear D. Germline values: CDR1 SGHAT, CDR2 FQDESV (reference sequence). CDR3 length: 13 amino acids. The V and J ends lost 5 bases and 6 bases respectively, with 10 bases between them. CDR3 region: CASSQTRPGELFF. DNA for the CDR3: TGTGCCAGCAGCCAGACCCGGCCCGGGGAGCTGTTTTTT. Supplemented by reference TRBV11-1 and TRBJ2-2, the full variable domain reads EAEVAQSPRYKITEKSQAVAFWCDPISGHATLYWYRQILGQGPELLVQFQDESVVDDSQLPKDRFSAERLKGVDSTLKIQPAELGDSAMYLCASSQTRPGELFFGEGSRLTVL.

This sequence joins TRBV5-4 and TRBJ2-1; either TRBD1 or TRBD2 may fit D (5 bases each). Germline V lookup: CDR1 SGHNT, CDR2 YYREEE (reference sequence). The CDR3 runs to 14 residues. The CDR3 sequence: CASGAGNLYNEQFF. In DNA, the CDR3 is TGTGCGTCCGGGGCTGGCAACCTTTACAATGAGCAGTTCTTC.

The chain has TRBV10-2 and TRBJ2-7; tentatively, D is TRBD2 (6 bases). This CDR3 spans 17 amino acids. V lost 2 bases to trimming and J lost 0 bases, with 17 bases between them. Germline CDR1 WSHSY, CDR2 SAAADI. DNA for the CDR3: TGCGCCAGCAGTGAGGGAGGGTGGGTAGACGACTCCTACGAGCAGTACTTC. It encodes CASSEGGWVDDSYEQYF.

The CDR3 is CASSLSQGNNEQFF. The CDR3 nucleotides are TGTGCCAGCAGCTTAAGCCAGGGGAACAATGAGCAGTTCTTC. The V gene is TRBV7-3, the J gene TRBJ2-1; D may be TRBD1 (6 bases). This CDR3 comprises 14 residues. Germline-derived CDR1 and CDR2 are SGHTA and FQGTGA. V lost 1 base to trimming and J lost 5 bases, with 9 bases between them.

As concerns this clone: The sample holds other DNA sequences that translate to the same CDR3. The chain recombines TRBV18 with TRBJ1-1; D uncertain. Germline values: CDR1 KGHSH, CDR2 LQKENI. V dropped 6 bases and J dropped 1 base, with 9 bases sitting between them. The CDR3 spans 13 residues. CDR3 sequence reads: CASSSDTNTEAFF. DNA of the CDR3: TGTGCCAGCTCCTCCGACACGAACACTGAAGCTTTCTTT.

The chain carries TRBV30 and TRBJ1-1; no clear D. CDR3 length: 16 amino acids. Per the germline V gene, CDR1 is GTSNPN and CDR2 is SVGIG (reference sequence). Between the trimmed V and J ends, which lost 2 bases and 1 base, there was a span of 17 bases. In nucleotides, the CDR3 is TGTGCCTGGAGTAGCCTCCCAAGGTCCGAGAACACTGAAGCTTTCTTT. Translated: CAWSSLPRSENTEAFF.

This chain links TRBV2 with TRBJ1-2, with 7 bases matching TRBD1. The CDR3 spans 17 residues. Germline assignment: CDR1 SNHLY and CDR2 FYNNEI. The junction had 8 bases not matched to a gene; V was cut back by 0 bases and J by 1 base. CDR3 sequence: CASSEASQGVGNYGYTF. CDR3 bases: TGTGCCAGCAGTGAAGCGAGTCAGGGGGTCGGTAACTATGGCTACACCTTC.

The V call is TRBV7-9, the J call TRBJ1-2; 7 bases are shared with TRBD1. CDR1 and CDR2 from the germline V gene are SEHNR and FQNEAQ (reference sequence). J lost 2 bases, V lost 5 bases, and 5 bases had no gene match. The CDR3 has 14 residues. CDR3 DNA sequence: TGTGCCAGCAGCCAGACGGGACAGAACTATGGCTACACCTTC. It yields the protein CASSQTGQNYGYTF.

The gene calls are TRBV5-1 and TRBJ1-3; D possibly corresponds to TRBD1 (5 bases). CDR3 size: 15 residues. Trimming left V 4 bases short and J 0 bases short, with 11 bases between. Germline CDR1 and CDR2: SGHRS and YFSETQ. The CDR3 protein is CASSPDGASGNTIYF. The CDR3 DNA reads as TGCGCCAGCAGCCCCGACGGGGCCTCTGGAAACACCATATATTTT.

CDR3 amino acids: CASSLDQGIHNEQFF. As DNA, the CDR3 is TGTGCCAGCAGCTTAGATCAGGGTATTCACAATGAGCAGTTCTTC. The chain combines TRBV7-2 with TRBJ2-1, with D possibly being TRBD1 (5 bases). Germline V gives CDR1 SGHTA, CDR2 FQGNSA. Trimming left V 1 base short and J 5 bases short, with 12 bases between. The CDR3 totals 15 residues. The full variable domain, completed using reference TRBV7-2 and TRBJ2-1, is GAGVSQSPSNKVTEKGKDVELRCDPISGHTALYWYRQSLGQGLEFLIYFQGNSAPDKSGLPSDRFSAERTGGSVSTLTIQRTQQEDSAVYLCASSLDQGIHNEQFFGPGTRLTVL.

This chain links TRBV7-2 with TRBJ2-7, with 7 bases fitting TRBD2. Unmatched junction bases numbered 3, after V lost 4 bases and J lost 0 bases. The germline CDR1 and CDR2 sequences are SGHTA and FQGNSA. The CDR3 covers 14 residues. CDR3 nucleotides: TGTGCCAGCAGCTCGTGGACTAGCTCCTACGAGCAGTACTTC. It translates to CASSSWTSSYEQYF.

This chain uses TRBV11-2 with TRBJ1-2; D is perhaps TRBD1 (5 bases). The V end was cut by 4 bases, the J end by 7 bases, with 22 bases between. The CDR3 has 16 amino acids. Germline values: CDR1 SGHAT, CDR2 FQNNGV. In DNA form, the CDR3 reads TGTGCCAGCAGCTCGCCGAGAGGGACCGGCCGGAGTGGCTACACCTTC. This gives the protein CASSSPRGTGRSGYTF.

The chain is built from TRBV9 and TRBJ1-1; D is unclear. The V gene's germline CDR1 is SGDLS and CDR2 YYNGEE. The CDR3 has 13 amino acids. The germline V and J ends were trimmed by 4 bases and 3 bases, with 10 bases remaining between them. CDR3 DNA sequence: TGTGCCAGCAGCCCCAACCTGCACACTGAAGCTTTCTTT. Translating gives CASSPNLHTEAFF.

CDR3 sequence: CASSPLGNTIYF. CDR3 in DNA: TGTGCCAGCTCACCTCTCGGAAACACCATATATTTT. The chain links TRBV18 to TRBJ1-3; D is undetermined. The ends were cut back, 3 bases at V and 4 bases at J, with 4 bases in the middle. The CDR3 has 12 residues. CDR1 and CDR2 from the germline V gene are KGHSH and LQKENI. Complete variable domain (other parts from reference TRBV18 and TRBJ1-3): NAGVMQNPRHLVRRRGQEARLRCSPMKGHSHVYWYRQLPEEGLKFMVYLQKENIIDESGMPKERFSAEFPKEGPSILRIQQVVRGDSAAYFCASSPLGNTIYFGEGSWLTVV.

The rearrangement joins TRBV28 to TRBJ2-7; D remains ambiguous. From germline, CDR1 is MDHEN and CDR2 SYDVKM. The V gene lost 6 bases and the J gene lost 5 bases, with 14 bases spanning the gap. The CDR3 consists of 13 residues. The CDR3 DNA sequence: TGTGCCAGCAGACTCGGTCGTTCGGACGAGCAGTACTTC. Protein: CASRLGRSDEQYF.

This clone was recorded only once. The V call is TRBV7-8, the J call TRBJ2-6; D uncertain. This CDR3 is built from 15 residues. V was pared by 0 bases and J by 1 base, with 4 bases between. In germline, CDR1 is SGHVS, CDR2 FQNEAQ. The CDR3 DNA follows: TGTGCCAGCAGCTTAGCAGGGTCTGGGGCCAACGTCCTGACTTTC. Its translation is CASSLAGSGANVLTF.

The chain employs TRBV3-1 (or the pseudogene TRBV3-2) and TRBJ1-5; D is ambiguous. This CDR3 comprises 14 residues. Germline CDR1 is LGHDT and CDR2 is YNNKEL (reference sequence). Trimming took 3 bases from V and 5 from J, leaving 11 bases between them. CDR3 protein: CASSHRGRDQPQHF. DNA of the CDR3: TGTGCCAGCAGCCATCGGGGAAGGGATCAGCCCCAGCATTTT.